The clone carrying this TCR beta chain was counted a few times. The CDR3 runs to 13 residues. Trimming left V 3 bases short and J 0 bases short, with 6 bases between. The TCRbeta library incorporated unique molecular identifiers. One entry per CDR3 protein results from TCRdb running MiXCR on the PCR reads. The sample has 250,000 to 300,000 distinct CDR3 sequences; about a tenth are singletons. The sample belongs to a study of T-cell reconstitution after alpha-beta-depleted transplantation in children. This specimen was PBMCs from the stem cell graft donor, taken from the stem cell graft. The receptor's source is a human donor who donated a stem cell graft to a child with SCID. The genes are TRBV12-3 or TRBV12-4 and TRBJ2-7, with D uncertain. In DNA form, the CDR3 reads TGTGCCAGCAGTTTCCAGGTCTCCTACGAGCAGTACTTC. Protein: CASSFQVSYEQYF.